This T cell receptor beta chain originates from a study of blood T cell repertoires in COVID-19 (dated by TCRdb to about 2020). With respect to the entire study: Samples covering the acute and convalescent phases of COVID-19 were provided by collaborators in the United States, Italy and Spain. The material from the prospective study consisted of cDNA or gDNA derived from T cells, B-cell-depleted T cells, or PBMCs. Subjects who had been exposed to COVID-19, were actively infected with it, or had recovered from it provided the deeply sampled blood TCRbeta repertoires that made up the dataset. The repertoires were made available in a free public database intended to serve as a resource for research on the immune response to SARS-CoV-2. Samples were obtained from the ongoing ImmuneRACE study (first 160 participants) and from about 1,300 subjects provided by 6 global collaborators. A de-identified subject ID, COVID-19 status, age in years and sex were almost always included in the sample metadata. HLA class I and class II types, where available, came from metadata supplied by the sample provider rather than from assay-based typing. What the work shows at the level of the full study, not this receptor alone: Clinical and demographic metadata were provided uncurated, with the amount varying by source and participant.

Each collaborating institution followed its own protocols to collect whole blood in K2EDTA tubes. For TCRbeta analysis, collaborators shipped samples in one of three forms: frozen whole blood, isolated PBMCs, or DNA extracted from either of those sample types. There are 14 amino acids in the CDR3, from cysteine to phenylalanine inclusive. This entry keeps only the CDR3 DNA: 42 bases, framed from base 1. Trimmed from V: 5 bases; trimmed from J: 2 bases; junction bases lacking a gene match: 3. From the germline V gene, CDR1 is SNHLY and CDR2 is FYNNEI. A word on this clone: Its specific antigen is unknown. No base quality values were provided; no much bigger clone lies one nucleotide off.

TCRbeta CDR3 regions were amplified from genomic DNA by means of the immunoSEQ Assay, a bias-controlled multiplex PCR. The original pipeline was this. The number of nucleated cells in each sample was estimated from the amplification of reference gene primers within the assay. Sequence reads were collapsed and filtered to measure the absolute abundance of every unique TCRbeta CDR3 rearrangement. For each sample, productive Simpson clonality was calculated as the square root of Simpson's diversity index over productive rearrangements. Entries here come from immuneACCESS through TCRdb and include only in-frame sequences with V and J called. Some clones fail to appear in such tables; in the studies checked, an unresolved V gene covers under half of the shortfall, and the cause of the remainder is unknown. V and J calls and clone size are as listed in that table; D and trimming were resolved from the DNA. The sample table contains approximately 210,000 clones; only one count was recorded for 88% of them. About 1.7% of the sample comes from the top ten.

The chain employs TRBV2 and TRBJ1-5, with 7 bases in between that match TRBD1. The TCR was taken from a man in his 70s with acute or convalescent COVID-19. Sequenced: peripheral blood. For the CDR3, the sequence is CASSFGQGNQPQHF. In nucleotide form, the sequence is TGTGCCAGCAGTTTCGGACAGGGCAATCAGCCCCAGCATTTT. Extended through the reference TRBV2 and TRBJ1-5 proteins, this CDR3 yields the full variable domain: EPEVTQTPSHQVTQMGQEVILRCVPISNHLYFYWYRQILGQKVEFLVSFYNNEISEKSEIFDDQFSVERPDGSNFTLKIRSTKLEDSAMYFCASSFGQGNQPQHFGDGTRLSIL.